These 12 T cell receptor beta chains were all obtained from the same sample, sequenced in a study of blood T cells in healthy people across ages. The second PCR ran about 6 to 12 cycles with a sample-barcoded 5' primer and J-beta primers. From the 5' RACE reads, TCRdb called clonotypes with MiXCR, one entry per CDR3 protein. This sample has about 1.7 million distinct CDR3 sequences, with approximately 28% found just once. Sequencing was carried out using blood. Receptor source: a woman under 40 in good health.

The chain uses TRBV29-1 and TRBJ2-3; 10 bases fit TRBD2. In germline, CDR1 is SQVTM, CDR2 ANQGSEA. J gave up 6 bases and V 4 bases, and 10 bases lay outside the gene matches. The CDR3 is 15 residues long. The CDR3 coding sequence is TGCAGCGTTGGATTGGCTAGCGGGAGACTGGATACGCAGTATTTT. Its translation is CSVGLASGRLDTQYF.

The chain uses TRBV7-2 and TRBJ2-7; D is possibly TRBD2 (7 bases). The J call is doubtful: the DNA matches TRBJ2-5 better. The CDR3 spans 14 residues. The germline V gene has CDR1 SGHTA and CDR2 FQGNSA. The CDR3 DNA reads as TGTGCCAGCAGCCTTTACGGGGGGCTTGGGACCCAGTACTTC. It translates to CASSLYGGLGTQYF.

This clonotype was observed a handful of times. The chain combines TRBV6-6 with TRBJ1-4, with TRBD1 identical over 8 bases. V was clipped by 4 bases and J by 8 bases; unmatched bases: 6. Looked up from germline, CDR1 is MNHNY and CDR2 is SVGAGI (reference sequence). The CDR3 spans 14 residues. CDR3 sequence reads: CASSSGQVREKLFF. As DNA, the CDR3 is TGTGCCAGCAGTTCGGGACAGGTCCGAGAAAAACTGTTTTTT.

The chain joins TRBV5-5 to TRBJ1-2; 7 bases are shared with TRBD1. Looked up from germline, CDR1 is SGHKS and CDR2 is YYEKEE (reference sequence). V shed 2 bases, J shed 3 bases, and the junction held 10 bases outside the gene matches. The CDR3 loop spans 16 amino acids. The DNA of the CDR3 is TGTGCCAGCAGCTTAACCGGGACAGCAACCTACTATGGCTACACCTTC. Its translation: CASSLTGTATYYGYTF.

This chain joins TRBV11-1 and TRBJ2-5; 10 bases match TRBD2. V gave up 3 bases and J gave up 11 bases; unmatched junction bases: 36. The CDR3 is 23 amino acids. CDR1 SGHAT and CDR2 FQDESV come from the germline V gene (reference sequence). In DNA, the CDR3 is TGTGCCAGCAGCTTTCGCGGGGGGACCTCCGGGACTAGCGCGTCCGAATCCATCATGAGGCAGTACTTC. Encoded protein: CASSFRGGTSGTSASESIMRQYF. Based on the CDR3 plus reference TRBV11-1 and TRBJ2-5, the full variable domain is EAEVAQSPRYKITEKSQAVAFWCDPISGHATLYWYRQILGQGPELLVQFQDESVVDDSQLPKDRFSAERLKGVDSTLKIQPAELGDSAMYLCASSFRGGTSGTSASESIMRQYFGPGTRLLVL.

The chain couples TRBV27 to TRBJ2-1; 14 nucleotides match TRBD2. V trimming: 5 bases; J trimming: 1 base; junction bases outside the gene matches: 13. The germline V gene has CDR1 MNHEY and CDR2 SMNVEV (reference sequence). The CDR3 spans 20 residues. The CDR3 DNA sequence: TGTGCCAGCAGTGCGCGACTAGCGGGAGGGCCCTCGGGGTCCTACAATGAGCAGTTCTTC. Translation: CASSARLAGGPSGSYNEQFF.

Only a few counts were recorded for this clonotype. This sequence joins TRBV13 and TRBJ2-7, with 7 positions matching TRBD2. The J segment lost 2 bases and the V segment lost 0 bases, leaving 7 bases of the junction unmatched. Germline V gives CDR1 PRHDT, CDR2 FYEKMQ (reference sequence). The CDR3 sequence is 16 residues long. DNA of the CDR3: TGTGCCAGCAGCTTAGGCAGGAGCGGGGTGACCTACGAGCAGTACTTC. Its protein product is CASSLGRSGVTYEQYF.

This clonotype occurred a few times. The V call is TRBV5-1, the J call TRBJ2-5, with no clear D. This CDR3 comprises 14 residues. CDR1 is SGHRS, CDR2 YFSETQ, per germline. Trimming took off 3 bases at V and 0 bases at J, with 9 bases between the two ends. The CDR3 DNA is TGCGCCAGCAGCTCGATGTACCACCAAGAGACCCAGTACTTC. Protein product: CASSSMYHQETQYF.

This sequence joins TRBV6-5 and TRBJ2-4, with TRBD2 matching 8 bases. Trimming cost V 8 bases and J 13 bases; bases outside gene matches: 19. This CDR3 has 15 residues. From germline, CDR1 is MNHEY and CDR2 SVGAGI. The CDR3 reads CASRVSGISYNEQYF. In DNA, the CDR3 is TGTGCCAGCCGGGTTAGCGGGATCTCCTACAATGAGCAGTACTTC.

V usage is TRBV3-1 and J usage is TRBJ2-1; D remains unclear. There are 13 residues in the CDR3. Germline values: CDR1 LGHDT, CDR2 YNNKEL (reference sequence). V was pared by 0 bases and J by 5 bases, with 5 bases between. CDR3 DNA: TGTGCCAGCAGCCAAGATACCAACAATGAGCAGTTCTTC. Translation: CASSQDTNNEQFF.

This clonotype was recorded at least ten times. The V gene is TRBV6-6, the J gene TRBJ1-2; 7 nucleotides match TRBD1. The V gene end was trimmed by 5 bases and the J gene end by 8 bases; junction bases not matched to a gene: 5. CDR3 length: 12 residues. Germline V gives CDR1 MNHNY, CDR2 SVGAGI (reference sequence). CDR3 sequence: CASSNRQGGYTF. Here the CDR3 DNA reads TGTGCCAGCAGTAACCGACAGGGAGGCTACACCTTC.

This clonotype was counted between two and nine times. The CDR3 nucleotides are TGTGCCAGTAACGACCGGACTGGATCCTACGAGCAGTACTTC. This gives the protein CASNDRTGSYEQYF. The chain is built from TRBV19 and TRBJ2-7; tentative D call: TRBD2 (5 bases). CDR1 and CDR2 from the germline V gene are LNHDA and SQIVND (reference sequence). This CDR3 is built from 14 residues. V dropped 7 bases and J dropped 1 base, with 14 bases sitting between them.